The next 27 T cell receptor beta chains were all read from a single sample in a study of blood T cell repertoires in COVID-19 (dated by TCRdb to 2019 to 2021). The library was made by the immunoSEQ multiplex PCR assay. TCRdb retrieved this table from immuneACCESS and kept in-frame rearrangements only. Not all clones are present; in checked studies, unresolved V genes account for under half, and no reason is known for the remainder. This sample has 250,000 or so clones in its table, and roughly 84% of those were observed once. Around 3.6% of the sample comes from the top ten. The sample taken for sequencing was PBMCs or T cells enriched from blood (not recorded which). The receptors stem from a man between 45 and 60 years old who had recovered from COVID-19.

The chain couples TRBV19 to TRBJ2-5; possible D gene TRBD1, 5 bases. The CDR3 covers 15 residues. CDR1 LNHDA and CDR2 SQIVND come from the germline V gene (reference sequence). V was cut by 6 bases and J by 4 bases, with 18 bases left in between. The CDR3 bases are TGTGCCAGTAGCGGTCTAGGGGCGAACGGAGAGACCCAGTACTTC. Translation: CASSGLGANGETQYF.

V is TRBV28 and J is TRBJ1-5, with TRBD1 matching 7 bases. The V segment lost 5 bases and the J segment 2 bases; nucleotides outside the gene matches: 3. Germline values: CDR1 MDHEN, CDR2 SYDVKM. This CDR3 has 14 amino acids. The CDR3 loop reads CASSPQGGNQPQHF. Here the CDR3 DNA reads TGTGCCAGCAGTCCCCAGGGGGGCAATCAGCCCCAGCATTTT.

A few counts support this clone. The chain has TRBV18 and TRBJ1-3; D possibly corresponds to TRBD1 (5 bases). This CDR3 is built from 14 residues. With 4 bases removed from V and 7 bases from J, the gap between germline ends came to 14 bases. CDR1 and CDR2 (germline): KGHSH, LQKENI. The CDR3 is CASSRQGLGNTIYF. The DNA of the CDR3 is TGTGCCAGCTCACGCCAGGGACTGGGGAACACCATATATTTT.

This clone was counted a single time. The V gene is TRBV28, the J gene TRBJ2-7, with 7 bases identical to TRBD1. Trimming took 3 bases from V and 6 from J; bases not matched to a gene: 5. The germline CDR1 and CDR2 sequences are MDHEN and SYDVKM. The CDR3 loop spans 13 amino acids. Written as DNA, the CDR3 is TGTGCCAGCAGTTTCGTAGGGGGCCGCGAGCAGTACTTC. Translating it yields CASSFVGGREQYF.

CDR3 sequence: CASSQVQGLGTEAFF. CDR3 in DNA: TGCGCCAGCAGCCAAGTGCAGGGGCTGGGGACTGAAGCTTTCTTT. V and J are TRBV4-1 and TRBJ1-1; a weak D match, TRBD1 (6 bases). V shed 1 base and J shed 5 bases, with 14 bases lying between them. There are 15 residues in the CDR3. Germline values: CDR1 MGHRA, CDR2 YSYEKL.

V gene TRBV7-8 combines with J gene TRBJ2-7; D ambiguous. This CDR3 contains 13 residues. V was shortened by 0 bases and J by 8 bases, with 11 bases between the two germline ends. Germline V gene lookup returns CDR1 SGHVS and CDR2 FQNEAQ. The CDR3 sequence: CASSLAQTSKQYF. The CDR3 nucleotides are TGTGCCAGCAGCTTAGCTCAAACTTCGAAGCAGTACTTC.

This chain's CDR3 is CATYRTGSYEQYF. The CDR3 bases are TGTGCCACCTACCGGACAGGCTCCTACGAGCAGTACTTC. This chain joins TRBV6-5 and TRBJ2-7; 7 bases agree with TRBD1. Germline-derived CDR1 and CDR2 are MNHEY and SVGAGI. This CDR3 contains 13 residues. The V gene end was trimmed by 10 bases and the J gene end by 0 bases; junction bases not matched to a gene: 6.

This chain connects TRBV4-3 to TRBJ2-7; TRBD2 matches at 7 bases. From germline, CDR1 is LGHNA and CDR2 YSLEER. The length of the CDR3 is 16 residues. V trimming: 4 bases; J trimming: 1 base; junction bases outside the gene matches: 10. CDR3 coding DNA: TGCGCCAGCAGCCCATCGGGCGCGGGAGATTCCTACGAGCAGTACTTC. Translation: CASSPSGAGDSYEQYF.

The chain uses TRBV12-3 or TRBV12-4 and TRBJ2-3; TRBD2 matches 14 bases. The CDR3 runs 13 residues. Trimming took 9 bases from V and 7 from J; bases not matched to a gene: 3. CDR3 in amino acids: CASRTSGGNTQYF. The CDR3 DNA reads TGTGCCAGTCGGACTAGCGGGGGGAATACGCAGTATTTT.

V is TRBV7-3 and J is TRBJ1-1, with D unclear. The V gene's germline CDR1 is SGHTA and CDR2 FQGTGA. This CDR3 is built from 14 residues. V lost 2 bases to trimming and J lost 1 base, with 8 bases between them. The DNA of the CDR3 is TGTGCCAGCAGCTTATTCGGTCCGAACACTGAAGCTTTCTTT. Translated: CASSLFGPNTEAFF.

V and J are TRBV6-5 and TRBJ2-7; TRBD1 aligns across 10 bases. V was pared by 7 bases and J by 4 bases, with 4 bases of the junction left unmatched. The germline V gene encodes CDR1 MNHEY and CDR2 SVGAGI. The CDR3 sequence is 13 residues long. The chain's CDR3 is CASMRDRGYEQYF. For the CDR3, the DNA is TGTGCCAGCATGAGGGACAGGGGTTACGAGCAGTACTTC.

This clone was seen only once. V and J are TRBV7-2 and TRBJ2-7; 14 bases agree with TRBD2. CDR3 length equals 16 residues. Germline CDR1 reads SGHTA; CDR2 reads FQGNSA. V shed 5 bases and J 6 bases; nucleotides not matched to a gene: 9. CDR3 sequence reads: CASSSGLAGGAREQYF. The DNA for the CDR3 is TGTGCCAGCAGCAGTGGACTAGCGGGGGGCGCCCGCGAGCAGTACTTC.

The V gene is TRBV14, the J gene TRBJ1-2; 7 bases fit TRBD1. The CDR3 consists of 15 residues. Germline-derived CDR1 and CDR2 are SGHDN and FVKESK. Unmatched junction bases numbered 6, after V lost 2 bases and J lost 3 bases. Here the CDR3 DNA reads TGTGCCAGCAGCCAAACCGGGACAGACTACTATGGCTACACCTTC. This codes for CASSQTGTDYYGYTF.

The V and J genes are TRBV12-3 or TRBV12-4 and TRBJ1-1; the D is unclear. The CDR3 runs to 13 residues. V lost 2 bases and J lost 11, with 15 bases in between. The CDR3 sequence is CASSLRRGFGAFF. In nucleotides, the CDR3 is TGTGCCAGCAGTTTACGGAGAGGGTTCGGCGCTTTCTTT.

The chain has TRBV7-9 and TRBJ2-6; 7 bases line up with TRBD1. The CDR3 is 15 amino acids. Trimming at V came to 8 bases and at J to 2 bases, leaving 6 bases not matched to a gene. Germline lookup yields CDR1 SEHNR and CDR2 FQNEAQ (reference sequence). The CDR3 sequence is CASGDRDAGANVLTF. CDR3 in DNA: TGTGCCAGCGGTGACAGGGACGCTGGGGCCAACGTCCTGACTTTC.

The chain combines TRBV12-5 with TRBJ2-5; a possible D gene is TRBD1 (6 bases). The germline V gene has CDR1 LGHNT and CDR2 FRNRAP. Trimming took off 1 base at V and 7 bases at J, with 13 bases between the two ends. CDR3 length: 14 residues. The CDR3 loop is CASGLGTVVGTQYF. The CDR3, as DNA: TGTGCTAGTGGTTTGGGGACAGTCGTAGGGACCCAGTACTTC.

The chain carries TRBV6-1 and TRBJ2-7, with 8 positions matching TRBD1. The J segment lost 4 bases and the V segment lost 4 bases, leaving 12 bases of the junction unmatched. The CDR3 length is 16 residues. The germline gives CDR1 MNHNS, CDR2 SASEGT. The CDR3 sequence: CASSGIRQGTNYEQYF. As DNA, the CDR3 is TGTGCCAGCAGTGGAATTAGACAGGGGACAAATTACGAGCAGTACTTC.

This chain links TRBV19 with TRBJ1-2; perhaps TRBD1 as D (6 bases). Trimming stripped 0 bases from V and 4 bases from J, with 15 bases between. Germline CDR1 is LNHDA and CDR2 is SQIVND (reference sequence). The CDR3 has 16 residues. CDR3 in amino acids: CASSIDHNGQLYGYTF. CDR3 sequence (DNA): TGTGCCAGTAGTATAGATCATAACGGACAGCTCTATGGCTACACCTTC.

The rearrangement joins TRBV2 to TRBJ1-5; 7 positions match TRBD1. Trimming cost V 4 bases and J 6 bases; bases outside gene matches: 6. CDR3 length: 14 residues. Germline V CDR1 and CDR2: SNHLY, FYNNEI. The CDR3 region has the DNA TGTGCCAGCAGTGTCGACAGGGACTCTCAGCCCCAGCATTTT. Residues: CASSVDRDSQPQHF.

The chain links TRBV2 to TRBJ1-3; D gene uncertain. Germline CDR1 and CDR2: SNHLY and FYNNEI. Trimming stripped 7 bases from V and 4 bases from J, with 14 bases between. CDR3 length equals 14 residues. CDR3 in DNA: TGTGCCAGCACTACCCCAGGAGGGGGAAACACCATATATTTT. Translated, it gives CASTTPGGGNTIYF.

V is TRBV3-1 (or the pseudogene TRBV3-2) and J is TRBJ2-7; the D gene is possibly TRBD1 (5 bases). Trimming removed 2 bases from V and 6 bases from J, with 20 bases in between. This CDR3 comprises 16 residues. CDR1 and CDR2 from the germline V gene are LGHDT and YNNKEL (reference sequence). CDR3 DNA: TGTGCCAGCAGCCAAAACCACAGGTGGCGGTCTTCCGAGCAGTACTTC. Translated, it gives CASSQNHRWRSSEQYF.

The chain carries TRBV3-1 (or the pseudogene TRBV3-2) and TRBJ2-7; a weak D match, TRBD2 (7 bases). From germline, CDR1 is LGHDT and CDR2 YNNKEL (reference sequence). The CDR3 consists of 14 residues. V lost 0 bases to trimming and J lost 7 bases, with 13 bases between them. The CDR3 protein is CASSQEGGPREQYF. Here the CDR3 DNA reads TGTGCCAGCAGCCAAGAGGGGGGGCCCCGGGAGCAGTACTTC.

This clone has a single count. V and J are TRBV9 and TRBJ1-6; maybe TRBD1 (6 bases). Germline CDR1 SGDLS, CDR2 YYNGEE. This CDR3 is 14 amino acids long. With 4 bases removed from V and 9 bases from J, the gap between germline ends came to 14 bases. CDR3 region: CASSKRTAFSPLHF. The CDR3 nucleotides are TGTGCCAGCAGCAAACGGACAGCTTTTTCACCCCTCCACTTT.

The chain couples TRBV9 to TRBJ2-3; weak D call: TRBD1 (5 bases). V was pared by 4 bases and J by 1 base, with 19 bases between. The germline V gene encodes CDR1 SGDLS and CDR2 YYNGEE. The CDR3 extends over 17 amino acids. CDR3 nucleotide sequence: TGTGCCAGCAGCTCCACCCCGCAGGGCGAGGGCACAGATACGCAGTATTTT. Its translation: CASSSTPQGEGTDTQYF.

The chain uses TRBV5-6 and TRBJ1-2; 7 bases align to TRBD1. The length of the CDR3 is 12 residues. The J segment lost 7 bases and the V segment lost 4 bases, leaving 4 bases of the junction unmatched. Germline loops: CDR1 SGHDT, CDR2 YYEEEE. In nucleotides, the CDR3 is TGTGCCAGCAGCAAGACAGGGCCTGGCTACACCTTC. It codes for CASSKTGPGYTF.

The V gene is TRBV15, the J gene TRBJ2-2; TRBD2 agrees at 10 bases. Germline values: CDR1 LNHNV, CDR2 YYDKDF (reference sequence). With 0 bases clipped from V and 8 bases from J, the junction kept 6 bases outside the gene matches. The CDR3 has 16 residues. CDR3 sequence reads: CATSRDLAGVSGELFF. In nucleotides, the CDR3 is TGTGCCACCAGCAGAGATCTAGCGGGAGTTTCTGGGGAGCTGTTTTTT.

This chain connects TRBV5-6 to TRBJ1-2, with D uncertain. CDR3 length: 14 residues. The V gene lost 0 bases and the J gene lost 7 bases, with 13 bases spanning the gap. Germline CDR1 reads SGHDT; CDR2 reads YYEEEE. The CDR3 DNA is TGTGCCAGCAGCTTGGCGGAGGGATTAAGTGGCTACACCTTC. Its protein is CASSLAEGLSGYTF.